The TCR beta chain under discussion was sequenced for a study of blood T cell repertoires in COVID-19. In germline, CDR1 is KGHDR, CDR2 SFDVKD. CDR3 length: 13 residues. Trimming took off 1 base at V and 5 bases at J, with 7 bases between the two ends. TCRdb's copy holds only in-frame clones and misses some; the assay was immunoSEQ multiplex PCR. The sample has around 300,000 clones, 88% seen once. What was sequenced was peripheral blood. The V gene is TRBV24-1, the J gene TRBJ1-2, with a possible D match to TRBD1 (6 bases). The receptor's source is a woman in her twenties or thirties with COVID-19, enrolled during active disease. Here the CDR3 DNA reads TGTGCCACCAGTGATTTACAGGGATATGGCTACACCTTC. Translation: CATSDLQGYGYTF.